This passage covers 5 T cell receptor beta chains from one sample sequenced in a study of T cells in Graves' hyperthyroidism and ophthalmopathy. Amplification of TCR beta CDR3 regions used RNA as the template. The TCR CDR3 first-round RT-PCR relied on the HTBI primer set. A single record per CDR3 protein comes from TCRdb applying MiXCR to the multiplex PCR reads. The data show around 500,000 distinct CDR3 sequences, roughly 22% seen once. Specimen: blood. These receptors were taken from a woman aged 65 to 85 with Graves' ophthalmopathy.

This clonotype was counted many times. The genes are TRBV2 and TRBJ2-1, with D possibly being TRBD2 (5 bases). Germline V gene sequence: CDR1 SNHLY, CDR2 FYNNEI. The CDR3 has 13 amino acids. V gave up 4 bases and J gave up 4 bases, with 8 bases separating them. CDR3 in amino acids: CASSVREYNEQFF. CDR3 sequence (DNA): TGTGCCAGCAGTGTTAGGGAGTACAATGAGCAGTTCTTC.

This clonotype showed up just a few times. This chain's CDR3 is CASTPGQGLVDTQYF. CDR3 nucleotides: TGTGCCAGCACACCGGGACAGGGTCTCGTAGATACGCAGTATTTT. The genes are TRBV28 and TRBJ2-3, with TRBD1 identical over 9 bases. Losses at the gene ends were 7 bases for V and 5 bases for J; bases not matched to a gene: 10. CDR1 is MDHEN, CDR2 SYDVKM, per germline. This CDR3 is built from 15 residues.

The chain links TRBV7-9 to TRBJ1-4, with no clear D. This CDR3 has 14 residues. Per germline, CDR1 SEHNR and CDR2 FQNEAQ (reference sequence). The V and J ends lost 2 bases and 5 bases respectively, with 9 bases between them. The CDR3 nucleotides are TGTGCCAGCAGCTTATCATATAGGAATGAAAAACTGTTTTTT. Translated, it gives CASSLSYRNEKLFF. Looking up the rest from reference TRBV7-9 and TRBJ1-4 gives the full variable domain: DTGVSQNPRHKITKRGQNVTFRCDPISEHNRLYWYRQTLGQGPEFLTYFQNEAQLEKSRLLSDRFSAERPKGSFSTLEIQRTEQGDSAMYLCASSLSYRNEKLFFGSGTQLSVL.

There are many counts of this clonotype. The V call is TRBV7-8, the J call TRBJ2-1, with 13 bases fitting TRBD2. Germline V lookup: CDR1 SGHVS, CDR2 FQNEAQ. CDR3 length: 17 amino acids. The J segment lost 0 bases and the V segment lost 5 bases, leaving 4 bases of the junction unmatched. In nucleotides, the CDR3 is TGTGCCAGCAGCCTGGGACTAGCGGGAAACTCCTACAATGAGCAGTTCTTC. It codes for CASSLGLAGNSYNEQFF.

The chain combines TRBV3-1 with TRBJ2-7; the D is unclear. Germline CDR1 is LGHDT and CDR2 is YNNKEL (reference sequence). This CDR3 is 12 amino acids long. Trimming took 4 bases from V and 6 from J, leaving 10 bases between them. DNA for the CDR3: TGTGCCAGCAGCCCCGGAGCTGCCGAGCAGTACTTC. The encoded protein is CASSPGAAEQYF.